This T cell receptor beta chain was obtained from a study of T cell responses to AZD1222 COVID-19 vaccine. The germline CDR1 and CDR2 sequences are KGHSH and LQKENI. The CDR3 sequence is 12 residues long. V was clipped by 0 bases and J by 8 bases, with 7 bases between them. Sequencing was performed with immunoSEQ multiplex PCR; in TCRdb, only in-frame clones are kept and a portion is missing. In the table there are some 140,000 clones, about 88% of which are singletons. The TCR originated in an adult in good health. Sequences were derived from peripheral blood, sampled on day 0 of AZD1222 vaccination. The chain carries TRBV18 and TRBJ1-2; no clear D gene. CDR3 residues: CASSPPGRGYTF. CDR3 coding DNA: TGTGCCAGCTCACCACCAGGGAGGGGCTACACCTTC.